This TCR beta chain was sequenced during a study of T cell changes during pregnancy in multiple sclerosis. Trimming removed 4 bases from V and 4 bases from J, with 11 bases in between. The CDR3 runs 13 residues. Profiling relied on immunoSEQ multiplex PCR, and the TCRdb table lists in-frame clones only, not all of them. Found here are 45,000 to 55,000 clones, approximately 90% of them singletons; the top ten hold 1.9%. The input for sequencing was peripheral blood, taken in the first trimester of pregnancy. This TCR came from a female donor with multiple sclerosis, enrolled in a pregnancy study. The chain carries TRBV5-3 and TRBJ1-1; possibly TRBD1 for D (5 bases). TRBV5-3 is given ORF status, its function remaining uncertain. The chain's CDR3 is CARSRLRVTEAFF. As DNA, the CDR3 is TGTGCCAGAAGCAGGCTCAGGGTCACTGAAGCTTTCTTT.